The following is a TCR beta chain sequence with its context. No antigen is known for it. The data were obtained in a study of shared clonotypes between healthy human individuals. Overall study results and limits: How much donors shared clonotypes was expected to be affected by sequencing depth. Collection of samples was limited to blood; tissue repertoires likely differ.

Naive-designated CD8 cells lacked CD45RO, were positively enriched for CCR7, and omitted terminally differentiated effector memory CD45RA+ cells. The material for each subset, its genomic DNA, was split evenly across several immunoSEQ plates. Per the study methods: ImmunoSEQ output lacked quality scores and full-length reads, limiting matched filtering. TCRdb's copy holds only in-frame clones and misses some; the assay was immunoSEQ multiplex PCR. The D gene and trimming were derived from the DNA, and the V and J assignments and clone size from that table. Of more than 2 million clones listed, roughly 95% are singletons. V was clipped by 10 bases and J by 7 bases, with 11 bases between them. This CDR3 has 11 residues. Germline V gene data show CDR1 as MNHEY and CDR2 as SMNVEV (reference sequence).

Sequencing was performed on naive CD8+ T cells from PBMCs. J is TRBJ2-1 and V is TRBV27, with D perhaps matching TRBD1 or TRBD2 (5 bases each). This receptor was obtained from a man aged 18 to 30 in good health. Some clones in this sample may be carry-over from other donors' samples. CDR3 in amino acids: CAITRGNEQFF. The CDR3 DNA reads TGTGCCATCACGAGGGGTAATGAGCAGTTCTTC.